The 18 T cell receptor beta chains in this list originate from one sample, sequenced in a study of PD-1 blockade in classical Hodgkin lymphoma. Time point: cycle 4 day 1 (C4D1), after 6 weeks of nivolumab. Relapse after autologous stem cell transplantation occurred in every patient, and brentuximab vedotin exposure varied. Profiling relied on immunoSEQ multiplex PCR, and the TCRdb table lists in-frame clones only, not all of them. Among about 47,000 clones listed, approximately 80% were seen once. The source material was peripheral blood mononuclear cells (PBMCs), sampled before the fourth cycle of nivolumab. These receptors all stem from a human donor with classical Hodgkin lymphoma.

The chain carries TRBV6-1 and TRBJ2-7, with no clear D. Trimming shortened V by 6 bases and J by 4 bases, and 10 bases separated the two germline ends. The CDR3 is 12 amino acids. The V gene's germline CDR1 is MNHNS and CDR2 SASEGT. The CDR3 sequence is CASRTGLYEQYF. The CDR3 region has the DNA TGTGCCAGCAGGACCGGGCTTTACGAGCAGTACTTC.

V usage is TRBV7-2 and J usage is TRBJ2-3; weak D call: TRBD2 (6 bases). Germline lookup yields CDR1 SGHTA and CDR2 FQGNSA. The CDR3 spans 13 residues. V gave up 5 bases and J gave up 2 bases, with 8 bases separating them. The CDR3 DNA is TGTGCCAGCAGCCTGGACTACACAGATACGCAGTATTTT. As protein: CASSLDYTDTQYF.

The CDR3, as DNA: TGTGCCAGCAGTGAAAGCAGGGGCGCCCATACGCAGTATTTT. Translated, it gives CASSESRGAHTQYF. The rearrangement uses TRBV6-1 and TRBJ2-3; tentative D call: TRBD1 (6 bases). CDR3 length: 14 residues. V was cut by 2 bases and J by 7 bases, with 13 bases left in between. Germline CDR1 MNHNS, CDR2 SASEGT.

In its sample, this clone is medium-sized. The CDR3 nucleotides read TGTGCCAGCACCACTAACGGTTTAGCGGGGGAAAAACTGTTTTTT. Its translation: CASTTNGLAGEKLFF. The J gene is TRBJ1-4, the V gene TRBV7-6; D is unresolved. V shed 7 bases and J shed 8 bases, with 20 bases lying between them. Germline CDR1 reads SGHVS; CDR2 reads FNYEAQ. This CDR3 is built from 15 residues.

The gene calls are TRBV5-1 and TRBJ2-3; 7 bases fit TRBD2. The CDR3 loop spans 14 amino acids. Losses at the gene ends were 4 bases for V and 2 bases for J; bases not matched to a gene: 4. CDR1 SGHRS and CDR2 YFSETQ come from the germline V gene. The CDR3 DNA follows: TGCGCCAGCAGCCTTAGCGGGTCCACAGATACGCAGTATTTT. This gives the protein CASSLSGSTDTQYF.

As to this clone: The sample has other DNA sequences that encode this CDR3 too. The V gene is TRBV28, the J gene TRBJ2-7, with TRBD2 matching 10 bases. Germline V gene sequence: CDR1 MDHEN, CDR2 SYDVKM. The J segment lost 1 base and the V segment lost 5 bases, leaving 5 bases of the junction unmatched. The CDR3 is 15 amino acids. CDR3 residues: CASSPSGSRSYEQYF. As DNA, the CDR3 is TGTGCCAGCAGTCCTAGCGGGAGTAGGTCCTACGAGCAGTACTTC.

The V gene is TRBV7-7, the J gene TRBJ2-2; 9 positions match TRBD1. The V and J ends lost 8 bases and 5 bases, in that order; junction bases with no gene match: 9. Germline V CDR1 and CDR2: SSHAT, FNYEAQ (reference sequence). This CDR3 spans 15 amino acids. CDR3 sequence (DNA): TGTGCCAGCGGACCCGGGACAGGGATTACCGGGGAGCTGTTTTTT. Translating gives CASGPGTGITGELFF.

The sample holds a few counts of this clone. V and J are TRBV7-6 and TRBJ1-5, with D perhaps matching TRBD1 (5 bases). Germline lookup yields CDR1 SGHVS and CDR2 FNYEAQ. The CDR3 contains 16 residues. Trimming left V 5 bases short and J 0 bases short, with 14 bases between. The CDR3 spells CASSPEGPNSNQPQHF. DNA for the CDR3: TGTGCCAGCAGCCCTGAGGGACCTAATAGCAATCAGCCCCAGCATTTT.

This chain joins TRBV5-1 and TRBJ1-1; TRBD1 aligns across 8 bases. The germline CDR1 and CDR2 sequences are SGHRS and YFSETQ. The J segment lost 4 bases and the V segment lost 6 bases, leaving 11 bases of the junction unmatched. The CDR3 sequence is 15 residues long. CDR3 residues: CASNEQGVRGTEAFF. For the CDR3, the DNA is TGCGCCAGCAACGAACAGGGGGTGAGAGGCACTGAAGCTTTCTTT.

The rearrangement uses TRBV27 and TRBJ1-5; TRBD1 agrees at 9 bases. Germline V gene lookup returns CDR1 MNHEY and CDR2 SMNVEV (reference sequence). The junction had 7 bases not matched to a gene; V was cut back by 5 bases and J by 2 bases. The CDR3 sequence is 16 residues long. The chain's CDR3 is CASSVGQGEGNQPQHF. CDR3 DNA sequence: TGTGCCAGCAGTGTGGGACAGGGAGAAGGCAATCAGCCCCAGCATTTT.

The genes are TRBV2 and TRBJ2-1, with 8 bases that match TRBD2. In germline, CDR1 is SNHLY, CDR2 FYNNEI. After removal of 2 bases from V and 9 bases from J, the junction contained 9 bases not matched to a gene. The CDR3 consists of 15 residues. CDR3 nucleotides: TGTGCCAGCAGTGAACGTGGGGTAGCGGGAAGTGAGCAGTTCTTC. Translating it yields CASSERGVAGSEQFF.

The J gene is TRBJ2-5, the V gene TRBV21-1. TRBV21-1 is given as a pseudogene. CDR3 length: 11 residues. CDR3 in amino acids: CASSKKETQYF. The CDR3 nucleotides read TGTGCCAGCAGCAAAAAAGAGACCCAGTACTTC.

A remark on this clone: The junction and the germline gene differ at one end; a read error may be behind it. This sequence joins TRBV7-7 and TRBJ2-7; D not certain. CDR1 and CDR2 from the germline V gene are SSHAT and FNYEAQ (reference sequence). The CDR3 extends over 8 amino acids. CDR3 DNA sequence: TGTGCCAGCAGCCCTCTCCACTTC. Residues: CASSPLHF.

The CDR3 sequence: CASSQKPGGPREYF. In DNA, the CDR3 is TGCGCCAGCAGCCAAAAGCCGGGTGGGCCGCGGGAGTACTTC. The chain employs TRBV4-1 and TRBJ2-7; perhaps TRBD2 as D (5 bases). Trimming removed 2 bases at V and 11 bases at J, with 19 bases between. This CDR3 comprises 14 residues. Germline loops: CDR1 MGHRA, CDR2 YSYEKL.

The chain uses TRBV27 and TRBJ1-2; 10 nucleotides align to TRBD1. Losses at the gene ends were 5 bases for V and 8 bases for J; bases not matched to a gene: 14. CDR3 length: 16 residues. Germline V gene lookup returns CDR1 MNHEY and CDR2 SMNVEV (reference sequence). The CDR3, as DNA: TGTGCCAGCAGTCTCCCCTCAGGACAGGGGGTAGAAGGCTACACCTTC. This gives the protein CASSLPSGQGVEGYTF.

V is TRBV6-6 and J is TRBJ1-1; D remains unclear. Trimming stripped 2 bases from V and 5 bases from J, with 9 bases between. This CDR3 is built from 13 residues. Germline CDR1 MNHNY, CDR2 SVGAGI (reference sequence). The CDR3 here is CASSYDTGTEAFF. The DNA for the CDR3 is TGTGCCAGCAGTTACGACACGGGGACTGAAGCTTTCTTT.

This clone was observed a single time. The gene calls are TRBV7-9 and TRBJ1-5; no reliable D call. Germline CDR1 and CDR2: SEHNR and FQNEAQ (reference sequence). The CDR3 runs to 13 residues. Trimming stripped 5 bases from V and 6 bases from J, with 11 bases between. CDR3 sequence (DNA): TGTGCCAGCAGCCCCGAGGTTAGTCAGCCCCAGCATTTT. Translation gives CASSPEVSQPQHF.

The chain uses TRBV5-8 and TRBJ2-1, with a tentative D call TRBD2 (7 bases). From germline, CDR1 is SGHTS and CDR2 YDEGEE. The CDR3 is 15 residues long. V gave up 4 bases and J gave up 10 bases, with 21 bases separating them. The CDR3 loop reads CASSVGGTSRREQFF. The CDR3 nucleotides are TGTGCCAGCAGCGTCGGGGGGACATCGCGTAGGGAGCAGTTCTTC. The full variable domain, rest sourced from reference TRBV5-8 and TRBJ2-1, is EAGVTQSPTHLIKTRGQQATLRCSPISGHTSVYWYQQALGLGLQFLLWYDEGEERNRGNFPPRFSGRQFPNYSSELNVNALELEDSALYLCASSVGGTSRREQFFGPGTRLTVL.